The 24 T cell receptor beta chains given below trace back to one sample, sequenced in a study of T-cell memory formation after mild COVID-19. MiXCR was run by TCRdb on the 5' RACE reads, yielding one entry per CDR3 protein. The sample yields 400,000 to 500,000 distinct CDR3 sequences, 24% seen once. The sequenced material came from PBMCs or a T cell subset sorted from them (not recorded which). These receptors were collected from an adult woman who had mild COVID-19 (a few samples of this study predate the infection). Cell type and time point are not known.

The CDR3 DNA reads TGTGCCAGCAGCTTTACTAGCGGGAGGAATGAGCAGTTCTTC. Protein product: CASSFTSGRNEQFF. The gene calls are TRBV11-3 and TRBJ2-1, with 12 bases fitting TRBD2. Germline CDR1 reads SGHNT; CDR2 reads YENEEA. V shed 3 bases, J shed 7 bases, and the junction held 1 base outside the gene matches. This CDR3 has 14 amino acids.

The chain couples TRBV5-5 to TRBJ2-7; weak D call: TRBD2 (5 bases). V was shortened by 2 bases and J by 0 bases, with 12 bases between the two germline ends. The germline CDR1 and CDR2 sequences are SGHKS and YYEKEE (reference sequence). This CDR3 comprises 15 residues. Here the CDR3 DNA reads TGTGCCAGCAGCTTTGGACTTACGAACTCCTACGAGCAGTACTTC. Translation gives CASSFGLTNSYEQYF.

This clonotype came up a few times. The chain carries TRBV12-3 or TRBV12-4 and TRBJ1-2; D is unclear. Trimming cost V 4 bases and J 5 bases, with 17 bases left between them. This CDR3 comprises 15 residues. CDR3 residues: CASSSHEGFAYGYTF. CDR3 DNA sequence: TGTGCCAGCAGTTCCCACGAGGGCTTTGCATATGGCTACACCTTC.

The V gene is TRBV18, the J gene TRBJ2-1; D is tentatively TRBD1 or TRBD2 (7 bases each). V dropped 3 bases and J dropped 5 bases, with 17 bases sitting between them. The CDR3 sequence is 16 residues long. Germline lookup yields CDR1 KGHSH and CDR2 LQKENI. In nucleotides, the CDR3 is TGTGCCAGCTCACCTTCGCGCCAGGGGGGGGACAATGAGCAGTTCTTC. Its translation: CASSPSRQGGDNEQFF.

The V gene is TRBV10-3, the J gene TRBJ2-3, with D tentatively TRBD2 (7 bases). This CDR3 contains 15 residues. Trimming left V 3 bases short and J 4 bases short, with 14 bases between. Germline CDR1 ENHRY, CDR2 SYGVKD. The CDR3: CAISDGGGSPDTQYF. The CDR3 DNA is TGTGCCATCAGTGACGGCGGGGGCTCTCCAGATACGCAGTATTTT.

This clonotype was observed many times. The J gene is TRBJ2-1, the V gene TRBV7-9; TRBD2 matches at 11 bases. The J segment lost 15 bases and the V segment lost 1 base, leaving 5 bases of the junction unmatched. From germline, CDR1 is SEHNR and CDR2 FQNEAQ (reference sequence). The CDR3 totals 13 residues. CDR3 residues: CASSLDLAGGVFF. CDR3 nucleotides: TGTGCCAGCAGCTTAGATTTAGCGGGAGGGGTGTTCTTC.

The chain uses TRBV3-1 and TRBJ2-2; D is possibly TRBD1 (5 bases). Trimming cost V 3 bases and J 1 base, with 12 bases left between them. The CDR3 is 16 residues long. Germline assignment: CDR1 LGHDT and CDR2 YNNKEL (reference sequence). CDR3 region: CASSHRQIQNTGELFF. As DNA, the CDR3 is TGTGCCAGCAGCCATAGACAGATCCAGAACACCGGGGAGCTGTTTTTT.

CDR3 loop: CASSWGSLYEQYV. CDR3 sequence (DNA): TGTGCCAGCAGCTGGGGGTCGCTCTACGAGCAGTACGTC. This sequence joins TRBV11-2 and TRBJ2-7; D might be TRBD1 or TRBD2, each matching 5 bases. The CDR3 loop spans 13 amino acids. The germline V and J ends were trimmed by 4 bases and 3 bases, with 10 bases remaining between them. The germline CDR1 and CDR2 sequences are SGHAT and FQNNGV.

This clonotype was seen more than once but under ten times. CDR3 DNA sequence: TGCAGCGTTGAGGAGTGGACAGGGAACACCGGGGAGCTGTTTTTT. It codes for CSVEEWTGNTGELFF. The chain couples TRBV29-1 to TRBJ2-2, with 7 bases aligning to TRBD1. Trimming at V came to 3 bases and at J to 1 base, leaving 5 bases not matched to a gene. Germline V lookup: CDR1 SQVTM, CDR2 ANQGSEA. The CDR3 totals 15 residues.

The rearrangement joins TRBV12-3 or TRBV12-4 to TRBJ1-4; D is undetermined. This CDR3 is 14 amino acids long. V was cut by 4 bases and J by 12 bases, with 18 bases left in between. The CDR3 nucleotides are TGTGCCAGCAGTTGGGGTGGTCAGACGGCTGAACTGTTTTTT. Its translation: CASSWGGQTAELFF.

This clonotype was detected only a few times. The chain carries TRBV12-3 or TRBV12-4 and TRBJ2-1, with D hard to call. The V end lost 7 bases, the J end lost 5 bases, and 6 bases lay between the germline ends. The CDR3 is 11 amino acids. CDR3 protein: CASTANNEQFF. CDR3 DNA sequence: TGTGCCAGCACCGCCAACAATGAGCAGTTCTTC.

In this sample, this clonotype turned up a few times. This chain joins TRBV12-3 or TRBV12-4 and TRBJ1-4; no clear D gene. Trimming cost V 3 bases and J 11 bases, with 7 bases left between them. The CDR3 runs to 11 residues. This CDR3 is CASSLGLKLFF. In DNA form, the CDR3 reads TGTGCCAGCAGTTTGGGCCTTAAACTGTTTTTT.

This clonotype was seen only a few times. The CDR3 spells CASSPRRTSTDTQYF. CDR3 nucleotide sequence: TGTGCCAGCAGCCCGCGCCGGACTAGCACAGATACGCAGTATTTT. The chain uses TRBV7-6 and TRBJ2-3, with a weak D call TRBD2 (5 bases). The CDR3 covers 15 residues. Germline values: CDR1 SGHVS, CDR2 FNYEAQ. Trimming removed 5 bases at V and 0 bases at J, with 12 bases between.

This clonotype has just a few counts. This chain joins TRBV6-2 or TRBV6-3 and TRBJ2-7; 7 positions match TRBD1. V trimming: 8 bases; J trimming: 3 bases; junction bases outside the gene matches: 10. Germline lookup yields CDR1 MNHEY and CDR2 SVGEGT. The CDR3 spans 14 residues. The CDR3 nucleotides read TGTGCCAGCTGTACCGGGACAGAGATCTACGAGCAGTACTTC. This gives the protein CASCTGTEIYEQYF.

The CDR3 sequence is CSVEFGRAYEQYF. Here the CDR3 DNA reads TGCAGCGTTGAATTCGGGAGGGCTTACGAGCAGTACTTC. The chain couples TRBV29-1 to TRBJ2-7, with TRBD2 matching 8 bases. V dropped 2 bases and J dropped 4; count of bases not matched to a gene: 4. Germline CDR1 is SQVTM and CDR2 is ANQGSEA. The CDR3 sequence is 13 residues long.

The chain recombines TRBV4-1 with TRBJ2-5; tentatively, D is TRBD1 or TRBD2 (5 bases each). Trimming stripped 1 base from V and 4 bases from J, with 13 bases between. Germline V gives CDR1 MGHRA, CDR2 YSYEKL. CDR3 length equals 15 residues. The CDR3 DNA sequence: TGCGCCAGCAGCCAAGGAACTGCCGGGACAGAGACCCAGTACTTC. Amino acid sequence: CASSQGTAGTETQYF.

In this sample, this clonotype turned up a few times. The gene calls are TRBV15 and TRBJ1-1; TRBD1 aligns across 7 bases. The CDR3 length is 14 residues. Losses at the gene ends were 5 bases for V and 4 bases for J; bases not matched to a gene: 7. The germline CDR1 and CDR2 sequences are LNHNV and YYDKDF (reference sequence). For the CDR3, the DNA is TGTGCCACCAGCCGCGACAGGGTAGGCACTGAAGCTTTCTTT. Amino acids: CATSRDRVGTEAFF. The whole variable domain, filled in from reference TRBV15 and TRBJ1-1, reads DAMVIQNPRYQVTQFGKPVTLSCSQTLNHNVMYWYQQKSSQAPKLLFHYYDKDFNNEADTPDNFQSRRPNTSFCFLDIRSPGLGDTAMYLCATSRDRVGTEAFFGQGTRLTVV.

This clonotype has only a few counts. This chain joins TRBV29-1 and TRBJ2-7; 8 bases are shared with TRBD1. V trimming: 2 bases; J trimming: 6 bases; junction bases outside the gene matches: 6. The germline V gene has CDR1 SQVTM and CDR2 ANQGSEA. There are 13 residues in the CDR3. In nucleotides, the CDR3 is TGCAGCGTTGAATCAGGACAGGGTTTCGAGCAGTACTTC. Its translation: CSVESGQGFEQYF.

In its sample, this clonotype was seen a few times. The V gene is TRBV12-3 or TRBV12-4, the J gene TRBJ1-3; 7 nucleotides agree with TRBD1. CDR3 length equals 15 residues. Losses at the gene ends were 6 bases for V and 4 bases for J; bases not matched to a gene: 9. CDR3: CASSLLLQGGNTIYF. The DNA for the CDR3 is TGTGCCAGCAGCCTCCTATTACAGGGGGGAAACACCATATATTTT.

This clonotype has more than one count but fewer than ten. This rearrangement joins TRBV25-1 to TRBJ2-4; D ambiguous. CDR1 MGHDK and CDR2 SYGVNS come from the germline V gene. With 2 bases removed from V and 7 bases from J, the gap between germline ends came to 6 bases. The CDR3 runs to 12 residues. The CDR3 DNA sequence: TGTGCCAGCAGTGAACGGTGGAACATTCAGTACTTC. It yields the protein CASSERWNIQYF.

This clonotype occurred many times. The CDR3 coding sequence is TGTGCCAGCTCACCCACCAACGCTGGAAAACCGTTCTTC. Protein product: CASSPTNAGKPFF. V usage is TRBV18 and J usage is TRBJ2-1; D is undetermined. This CDR3 region has 13 residues. V was trimmed by 3 bases and J by 15 bases, leaving 18 bases between them. CDR1 and CDR2 (germline): KGHSH, LQKENI.

V is TRBV6-1 and J is TRBJ2-1; D unresolved. Trimming left V 3 bases short and J 10 bases short, with 13 bases between. The CDR3 is 13 amino acids. CDR1 and CDR2 from the germline V gene are MNHNS and SASEGT. CDR3 loop: CASSDATKEEQFF. The CDR3 region has the DNA TGTGCCAGCAGTGACGCTACGAAGGAGGAGCAGTTCTTC.

This rearrangement joins TRBV10-3 to TRBJ2-3; weak D call: TRBD2 (5 bases). Germline V gives CDR1 ENHRY, CDR2 SYGVKD. The germline V and J ends were trimmed by 7 bases and 2 bases, with 10 bases remaining between them. This CDR3 has 13 residues. CDR3 sequence (DNA): TGTGCCATCACACGGGAAAACACAGATACGCAGTATTTT. This translates into CAITRENTDTQYF.

This clonotype was found a few times. The chain recombines TRBV24-1 with TRBJ2-1; maybe TRBD1 (6 bases). This CDR3 is 13 amino acids long. V gave up 5 bases and J gave up 4 bases, with 8 bases separating them. Germline V gives CDR1 KGHDR, CDR2 SFDVKD. The CDR3 sequence: CATSAQGYNEQFF. The CDR3 DNA reads TGTGCCACCAGTGCCCAGGGGTACAATGAGCAGTTCTTC.